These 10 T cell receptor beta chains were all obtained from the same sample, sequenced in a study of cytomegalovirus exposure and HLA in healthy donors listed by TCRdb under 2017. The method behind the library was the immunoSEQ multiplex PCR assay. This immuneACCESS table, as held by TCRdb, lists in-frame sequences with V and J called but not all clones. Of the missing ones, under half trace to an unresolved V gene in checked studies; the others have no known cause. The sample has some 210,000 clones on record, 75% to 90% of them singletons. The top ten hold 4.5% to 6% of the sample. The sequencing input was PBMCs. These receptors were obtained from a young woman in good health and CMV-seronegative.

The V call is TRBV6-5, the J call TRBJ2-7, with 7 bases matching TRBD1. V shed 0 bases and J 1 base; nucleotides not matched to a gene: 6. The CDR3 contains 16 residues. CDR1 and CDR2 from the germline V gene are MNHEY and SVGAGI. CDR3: CASSYSYRDRSYEQYF. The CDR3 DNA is TGTGCCAGCAGTTACTCCTACCGGGACAGATCCTACGAGCAGTACTTC.

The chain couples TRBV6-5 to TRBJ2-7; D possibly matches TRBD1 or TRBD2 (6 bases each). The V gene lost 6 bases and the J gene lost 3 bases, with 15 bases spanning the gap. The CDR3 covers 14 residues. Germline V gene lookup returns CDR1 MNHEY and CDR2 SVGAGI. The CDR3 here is CASSPVGGGYEQYF. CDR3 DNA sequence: TGTGCCAGCAGCCCCGTCGGGGGCGGCTACGAGCAGTACTTC.

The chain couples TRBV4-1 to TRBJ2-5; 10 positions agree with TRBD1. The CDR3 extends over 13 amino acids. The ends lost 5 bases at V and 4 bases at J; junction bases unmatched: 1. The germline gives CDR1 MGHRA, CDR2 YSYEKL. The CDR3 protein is CASSDRGRETQYF. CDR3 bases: TGCGCCAGCAGCGACAGGGGGCGAGAGACCCAGTACTTC.

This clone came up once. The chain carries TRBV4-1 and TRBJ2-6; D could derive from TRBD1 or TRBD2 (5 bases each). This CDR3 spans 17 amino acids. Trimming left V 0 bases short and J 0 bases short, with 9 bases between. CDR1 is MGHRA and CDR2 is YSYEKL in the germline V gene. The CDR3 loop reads CASSQDPGSSGANVLTF. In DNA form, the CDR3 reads TGCGCCAGCAGCCAAGATCCAGGGAGCTCTGGGGCCAACGTCCTGACTTTC.

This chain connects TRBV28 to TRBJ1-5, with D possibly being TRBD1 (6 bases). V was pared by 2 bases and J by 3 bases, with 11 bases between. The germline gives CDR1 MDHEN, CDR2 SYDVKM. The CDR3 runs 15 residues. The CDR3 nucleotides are TGTGCCAGCAGTTTAAACAGGGAACACAATCAGCCCCAGCATTTT. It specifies CASSLNREHNQPQHF. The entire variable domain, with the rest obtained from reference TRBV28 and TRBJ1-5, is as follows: DVKVTQSSRYLVKRTGEKVFLECVQDMDHENMFWYRQDPGLGLRLIYFSYDVKMKEKGDIPEGYSVSREKKERFSLILESASTNQTSMYLCASSLNREHNQPQHFGDGTRLSIL.

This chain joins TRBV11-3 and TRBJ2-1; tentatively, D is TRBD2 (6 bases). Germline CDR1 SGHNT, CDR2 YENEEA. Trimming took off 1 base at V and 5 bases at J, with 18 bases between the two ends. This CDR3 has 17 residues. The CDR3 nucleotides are TGTGCCAGCAGCTTAGGCGGAGCCGGGACTTTAAACAATGAGCAGTTCTTC. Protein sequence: CASSLGGAGTLNNEQFF.

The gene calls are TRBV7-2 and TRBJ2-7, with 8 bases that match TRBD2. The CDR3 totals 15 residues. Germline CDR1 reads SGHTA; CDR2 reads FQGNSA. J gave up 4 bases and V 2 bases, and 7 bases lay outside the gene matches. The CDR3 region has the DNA TGTGCCAGCAGCTTAATGACGGGAGGGTCGTACGAGCAGTACTTC. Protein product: CASSLMTGGSYEQYF.

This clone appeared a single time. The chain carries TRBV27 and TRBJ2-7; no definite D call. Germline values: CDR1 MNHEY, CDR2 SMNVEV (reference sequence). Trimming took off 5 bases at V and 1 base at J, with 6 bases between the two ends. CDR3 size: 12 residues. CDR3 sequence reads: CASSIESYEQYF. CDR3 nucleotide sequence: TGTGCCAGCAGTATCGAATCCTACGAGCAGTACTTC.

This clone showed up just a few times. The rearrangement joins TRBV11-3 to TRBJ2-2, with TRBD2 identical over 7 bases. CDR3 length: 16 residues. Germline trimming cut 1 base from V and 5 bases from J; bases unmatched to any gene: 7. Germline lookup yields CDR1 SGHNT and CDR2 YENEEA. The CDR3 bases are TGTGCCAGCAGCTTAGTGGGAGGGCCTCGGACCGGGGAGCTGTTTTTT. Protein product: CASSLVGGPRTGELFF.

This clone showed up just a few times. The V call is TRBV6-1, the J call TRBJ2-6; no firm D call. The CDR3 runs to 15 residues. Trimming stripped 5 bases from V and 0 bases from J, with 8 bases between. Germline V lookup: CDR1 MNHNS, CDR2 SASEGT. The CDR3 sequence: CASSQVSSGANVLTF. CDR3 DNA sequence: TGTGCCAGCAGTCAGGTCAGCTCTGGGGCCAACGTCCTGACTTTC.